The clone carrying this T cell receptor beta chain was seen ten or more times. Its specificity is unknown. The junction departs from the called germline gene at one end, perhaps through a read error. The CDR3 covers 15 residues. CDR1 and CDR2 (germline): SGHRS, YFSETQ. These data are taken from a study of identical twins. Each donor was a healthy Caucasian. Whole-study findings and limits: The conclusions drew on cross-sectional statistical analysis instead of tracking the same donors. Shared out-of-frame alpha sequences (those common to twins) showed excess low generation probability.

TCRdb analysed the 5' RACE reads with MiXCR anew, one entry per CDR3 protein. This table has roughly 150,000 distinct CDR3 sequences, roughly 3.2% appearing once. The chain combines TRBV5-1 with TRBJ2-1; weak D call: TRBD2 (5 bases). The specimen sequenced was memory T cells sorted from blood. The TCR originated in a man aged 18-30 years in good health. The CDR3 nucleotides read TGTGCCAGCAGCCCGTCCGGCGGGTCCTACAATGAGCAGTTCTTC. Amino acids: CASSPSGGSYNEQFF.